This T cell receptor (beta chain) emerged from a study of blood T cell repertoires in COVID-19. Study summary: PBMCs, B-cell-depleted T cells, or T cells provided the cDNA or gDNA that made up the material.

CDR1 and CDR2 (germline): LNHDA, SQIVND (reference sequence). J gave up 7 bases and V 3 bases, and 3 bases lay outside the gene matches. The CDR3 contains 14 residues. TCRdb's table, derived via immunoSEQ multiplex PCR, lists solely in-frame clones and lacks some. The sample lists 250,000 to 350,000 clones, roughly 86% occurring once. The chain combines TRBV19 with TRBJ1-6, with 7 nucleotides matching TRBD1. The TCR sequence derives from a young man with active or convalescent COVID-19. Specimen: peripheral blood. The CDR3, as DNA: TGTGCCAGTAGTATGGGACAGCCAAATTCACCCCTCCACTTT. Amino acid sequence: CASSMGQPNSPLHF. Full variable domain (rest looked up from reference TRBV19 and TRBJ1-6): DGGITQSPKYLFRKEGQNVTLSCEQNLNHDAMYWYRQDPGQGLRLIYYSQIVNDFQKGDIAEGYSVSREKKESFPLTVTSAQKNPTAFYLCASSMGQPNSPLHFGNGTRLTVT.